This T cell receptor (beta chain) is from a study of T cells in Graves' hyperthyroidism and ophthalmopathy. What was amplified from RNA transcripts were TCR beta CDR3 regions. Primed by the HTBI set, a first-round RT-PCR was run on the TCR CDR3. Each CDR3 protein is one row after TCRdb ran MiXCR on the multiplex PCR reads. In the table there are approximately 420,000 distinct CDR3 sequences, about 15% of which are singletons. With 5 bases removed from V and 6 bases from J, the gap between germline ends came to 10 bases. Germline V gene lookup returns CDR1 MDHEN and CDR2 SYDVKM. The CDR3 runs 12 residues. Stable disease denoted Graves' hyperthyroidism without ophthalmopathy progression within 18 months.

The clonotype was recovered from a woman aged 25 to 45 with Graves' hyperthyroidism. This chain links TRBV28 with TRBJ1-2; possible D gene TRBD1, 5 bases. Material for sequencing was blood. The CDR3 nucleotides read TGTGCCAGCAGTCTGGGAGGGGATGGCTACACCTTC. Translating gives CASSLGGDGYTF.